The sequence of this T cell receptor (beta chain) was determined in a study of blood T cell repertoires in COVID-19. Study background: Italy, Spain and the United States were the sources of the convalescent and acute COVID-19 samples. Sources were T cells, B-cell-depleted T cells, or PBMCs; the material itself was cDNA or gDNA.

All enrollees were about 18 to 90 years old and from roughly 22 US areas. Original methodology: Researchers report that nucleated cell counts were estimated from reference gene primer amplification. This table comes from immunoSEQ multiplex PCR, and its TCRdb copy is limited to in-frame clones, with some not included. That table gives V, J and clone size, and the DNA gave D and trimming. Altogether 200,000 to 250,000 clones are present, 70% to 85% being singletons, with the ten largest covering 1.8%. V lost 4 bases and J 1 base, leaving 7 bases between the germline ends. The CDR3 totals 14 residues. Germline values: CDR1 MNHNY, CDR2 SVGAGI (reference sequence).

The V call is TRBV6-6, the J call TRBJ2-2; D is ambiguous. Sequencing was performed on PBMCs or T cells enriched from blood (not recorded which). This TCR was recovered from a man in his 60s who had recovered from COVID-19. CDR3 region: CASSSSENTGELFF. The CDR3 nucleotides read TGTGCCAGCAGTTCGTCAGAGAACACCGGGGAGCTGTTTTTT.